One sample yielded the 17 T cell receptor beta chains listed below, sequenced in a study of CD8+ T cells in alopecia areata. Treatment specified: oral pan-JAK inhibitor, 5-10 mg twice daily. cDNA serving as the sequencing template came from extracted, reverse transcribed RNA. Some clones are missing from TCRdb's copy, which holds only in-frame ones; the method was immunoSEQ multiplex PCR. Altogether around 300,000 clones are present, approximately 60% being singletons, with the ten largest covering about 0.9%. Sequenced material: CD4+ T cells sorted from blood, taken around week 52, from a patient treated with tofacitinib. All receptors come from a human donor with alopecia areata.

This rearrangement joins TRBV9 to TRBJ1-1, with a possible D match to TRBD1 (6 bases). The V end was cut by 3 bases, the J end by 3 bases, with 15 bases between. The CDR3 is 15 amino acids. Per the germline V gene, CDR1 is SGDLS and CDR2 is YYNGEE. CDR3 protein: CASSDGAAGDTEAFF. The CDR3 coding sequence is TGTGCCAGCAGCGACGGGGCGGCAGGGGACACTGAAGCTTTCTTT.

This clone was detected once. The V gene is TRBV20-1, the J gene TRBJ2-5, with D perhaps given as TRBD1 or TRBD2 (5 bases each). V shed 5 bases and J shed 5 bases, with 9 bases lying between them. The CDR3 covers 11 residues. Germline V lookup: CDR1 DFQATT, CDR2 SNEGSKA (reference sequence). The CDR3 is CSARDGETQYF. CDR3 nucleotide sequence: TGCAGTGCTCGGGACGGGGAGACCCAGTACTTC.

V is TRBV5-4 and J is TRBJ2-5; tentatively, D is TRBD1 (5 bases). Trimming shortened V by 0 bases and J by 4 bases, and 7 bases separated the two germline ends. The CDR3 extends over 13 amino acids. From germline, CDR1 is SGHNT and CDR2 YYREEE (reference sequence). The CDR3 region is CASSLGQIETQYF. The CDR3 DNA reads as TGTGCCAGCAGCTTGGGACAGATAGAGACCCAGTACTTC.

J is TRBJ1-2 and V is TRBV7-6; no definite D call. The germline gives CDR1 SGHVS, CDR2 FNYEAQ. V was clipped by 2 bases and J by 0 bases, with 4 bases between them. The CDR3 covers 13 residues. The CDR3 DNA follows: TGTGCCAGCAGCTTACGTACTAACTATGGCTACACCTTC. Its protein is CASSLRTNYGYTF.

The chain recombines TRBV2 with TRBJ2-7; perhaps TRBD2 as D (6 bases). The CDR3 spans 14 residues. V gave up 5 bases and J gave up 4 bases, with 15 bases separating them. CDR1 is SNHLY, CDR2 FYNNEI, per germline. The CDR3 protein is CASSPRPGEYEQYF. The CDR3 nucleotides read TGTGCCAGCAGTCCCCGTCCGGGGGAATACGAGCAGTACTTC. The full variable domain, rest sourced from reference TRBV2 and TRBJ2-7, is EPEVTQTPSHQVTQMGQEVILRCVPISNHLYFYWYRQILGQKVEFLVSFYNNEISEKSEIFDDQFSVERPDGSNFTLKIRSTKLEDSAMYFCASSPRPGEYEQYFGPGTRLTVT.

The chain is built from TRBV6-5 and TRBJ2-5; weak D call: TRBD1 (6 bases). This CDR3 comprises 16 residues. Trimming pared 0 bases from V and 5 bases from J, leaving 16 bases between. Germline CDR1 MNHEY, CDR2 SVGAGI. The CDR3 region has the DNA TGTGCCAGCAGTTACTCGAAACAGGGAAGATGGGAGACCCAGTACTTC. This codes for CASSYSKQGRWETQYF.

CDR3 in amino acids: CASSRGGAGGSPLHF. For the CDR3, the DNA is TGTGCCAGCAGCCGGGGGGGCGCCGGGGGTTCACCCCTCCACTTT. The V gene is TRBV11-2, the J gene TRBJ1-6; D may be TRBD1 (6 bases). V was pared by 5 bases and J by 9 bases, with 17 bases between. This CDR3 spans 15 amino acids. The germline CDR1 and CDR2 sequences are SGHAT and FQNNGV.

The gene calls are TRBV6-1 and TRBJ2-7; D possibly corresponds to TRBD1 (5 bases). Germline V gene data show CDR1 as MNHNS and CDR2 as SASEGT. The CDR3 has 14 amino acids. The V end was cut by 4 bases, the J end by 0 bases, with 10 bases between. The CDR3, as DNA: TGTGCCAGCAGTGCCGCGACAGTCTCCTACGAGCAGTACTTC. Protein product: CASSAATVSYEQYF.

The rearrangement links TRBV6-1 to TRBJ1-5; TRBD1 aligns across 10 bases. The CDR3 length is 14 residues. V lost 6 bases, J lost 2 bases, and 1 base stayed unmatched. Germline values: CDR1 MNHNS, CDR2 SASEGT. The chain's CDR3 is CASRGTGGNQPQHF. The CDR3 nucleotides read TGTGCCAGCAGGGGGACAGGGGGCAATCAGCCCCAGCATTTT.

The V gene is TRBV2, the J gene TRBJ2-3; possibly TRBD1 for D (5 bases). The CDR3 loop spans 13 amino acids. The V gene's germline CDR1 is SNHLY and CDR2 FYNNEI. Trimming took off 4 bases at V and 6 bases at J, with 11 bases between the two ends. The CDR3 bases are TGTGCCAGCAGTGGACAGTTCCGTGATACGCAGTATTTT. This codes for CASSGQFRDTQYF.

This sequence joins TRBV15 and TRBJ1-2; TRBD1 is a possible D gene (6 bases). Germline loops: CDR1 LNHNV, CDR2 YYDKDF (reference sequence). CDR3 length: 16 amino acids. V was clipped by 0 bases and J by 7 bases, with 18 bases between them. CDR3 region: CATSRETGWGGPGYTF. For the CDR3, the DNA is TGTGCCACCAGCAGAGAAACAGGGTGGGGAGGTCCTGGCTACACCTTC.

This clone was recorded only once. V usage is TRBV6-1 and J usage is TRBJ2-3, with D possibly matching TRBD1 (6 bases). From germline, CDR1 is MNHNS and CDR2 SASEGT. The CDR3 runs to 13 residues. Trimming stripped 4 bases from V and 3 bases from J, with 8 bases between. This CDR3 is CASSAQGTDTQYF. CDR3 DNA sequence: TGTGCCAGCAGTGCACAGGGAACAGATACGCAGTATTTT.

For this clone: This same CDR3 is encoded by further DNA sequences in the sample. The chain links TRBV18 to TRBJ1-2; D is possibly TRBD1 (6 bases). V lost 2 bases and J lost 8, with 9 bases in between. Germline CDR1 KGHSH, CDR2 LQKENI. The length of the CDR3 is 12 residues. CDR3 loop: CASSPRGDGYTF. CDR3 in DNA: TGTGCCAGCTCACCAAGGGGGGACGGCTACACCTTC.

This clone appeared a few times. This chain's CDR3 is CASSRGLNTGELFF. CDR3 bases: TGTGCCAGCAGTAGGGGCTTGAACACCGGGGAGCTGTTTTTT. This chain uses TRBV13 with TRBJ2-2; a weak D match, TRBD1 (5 bases). This CDR3 has 14 residues. Germline-derived CDR1 and CDR2 are PRHDT and FYEKMQ (reference sequence). V lost 6 bases, J lost 1 base, and 9 bases lay in between.

This rearrangement joins TRBV2 to TRBJ1-1; D perhaps matches TRBD1 (5 bases). V lost 4 bases and J 0 bases, leaving 12 bases between the germline ends. The germline gives CDR1 SNHLY, CDR2 FYNNEI. The CDR3 totals 15 residues. The CDR3 sequence: CASSGQWGLNTEAFF. CDR3 in DNA: TGTGCCAGCAGTGGGCAGTGGGGCTTGAACACTGAAGCTTTCTTT. The full variable domain, in which reference TRBV2 and TRBJ1-1 provide the parts outside the CDR3, is EPEVTQTPSHQVTQMGQEVILRCVPISNHLYFYWYRQILGQKVEFLVSFYNNEISEKSEIFDDQFSVERPDGSNFTLKIRSTKLEDSAMYFCASSGQWGLNTEAFFGQGTRLTVV.

The V and J genes are TRBV7-3 and TRBJ2-5, with a possible D match to TRBD1 (5 bases). Germline V gene lookup returns CDR1 SGHTA and CDR2 FQGTGA. Trimming pared 1 base from V and 5 bases from J, leaving 8 bases between. This CDR3 has 13 residues. The CDR3: CASSLNRQETQYF. Here the CDR3 DNA reads TGTGCCAGCAGCTTAAACAGGCAGGAGACCCAGTACTTC. Full variable domain (missing parts from reference TRBV7-3 and TRBJ2-5): GAGVSQTPSNKVTEKGKYVELRCDPISGHTALYWYRQSLGQGPEFLIYFQGTGAADDSGLPNDRFFAVRPEGSVSTLKIQRTERGDSAVYLCASSLNRQETQYFGPGTRLLVL.

V and J are TRBV15 and TRBJ2-1; D is uncertain. Germline lookup yields CDR1 LNHNV and CDR2 YYDKDF (reference sequence). Trimming stripped 0 bases from V and 5 bases from J, with 8 bases between. The CDR3 sequence is 14 residues long. The CDR3 loop reads CATSRDHRDNEQFF. The CDR3 DNA follows: TGTGCCACCAGCAGAGATCATCGGGACAATGAGCAGTTCTTC.